This T cell receptor beta chain was sequenced during a study of CD8 T cells in ankylosing spondylitis. Findings of the study overall: There was reportedly significant enrichment of clones that were disease-linked in matched ankylosing spondylitis synovial fluid. CD8+ by phenotype, disease-linked clones were relatively rare in peripheral blood. Some motif variants had been reported before (in reactive arthritis synovial fluid and blood). Seemingly characteristic of ankylosing spondylitis blood was a TCR beta motif consisting of roughly 8 highly homologous variants.

Notes on this clonotype: No antigen is known for it.

Germline loops: CDR1 SGHDT, CDR2 YYEEEE. V lost 0 bases, J lost 3 bases, and 15 bases lay in between. This CDR3 is 16 amino acids long. A quantitative 5'-RACE method, one with molecular barcodes, was used to make TCR beta libraries. Each CDR3 protein is one row after TCRdb ran MiXCR on the 5' RACE reads. The sample lists 750,000 to 850,000 distinct CDR3 sequences, about 12% occurring once. The clonotype comes from a male donor with ankylosing spondylitis. This sequence joins TRBV5-6 and TRBJ1-1, with D possibly being TRBD1 (6 bases). The specimen was blood, either unsorted or a sorted T cell fraction (not recorded which). The CDR3 nucleotides read TGTGCCAGCAGCTTGGACCCGCAGGGGAAGGACACTGAAGCTTTCTTT. The encoded protein is CASSLDPQGKDTEAFF.